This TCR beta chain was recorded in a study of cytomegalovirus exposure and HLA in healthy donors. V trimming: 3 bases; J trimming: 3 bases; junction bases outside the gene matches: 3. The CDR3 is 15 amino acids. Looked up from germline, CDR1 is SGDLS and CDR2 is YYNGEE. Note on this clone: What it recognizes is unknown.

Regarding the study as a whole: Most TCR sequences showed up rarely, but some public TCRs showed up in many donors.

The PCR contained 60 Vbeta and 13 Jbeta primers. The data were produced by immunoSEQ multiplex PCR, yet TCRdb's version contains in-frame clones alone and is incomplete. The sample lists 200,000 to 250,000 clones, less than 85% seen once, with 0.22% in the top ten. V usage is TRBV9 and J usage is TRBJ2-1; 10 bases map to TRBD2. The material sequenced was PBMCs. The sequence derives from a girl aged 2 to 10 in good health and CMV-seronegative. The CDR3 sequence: CASSATSGNYNEQFF. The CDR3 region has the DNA TGTGCCAGCAGCGCAACTAGCGGGAACTACAATGAGCAGTTCTTC.